This TCR beta chain came from a study of cytomegalovirus exposure and HLA in healthy donors. The study, taken as a whole, reports: When analyzed later, the rates of TCR association showed variation by HLA locus, with DRB1 the most and HLA-C the fewest.

Primers included in the PCR were 60 Vbeta and 13 Jbeta primers. Measured with immunoSEQ multiplex PCR; TCRdb has only the in-frame clones, and not every one. Its clone listing holds around 45,000 clones. V was clipped by 4 bases and J by 10 bases; unmatched bases: 4. Germline values: CDR1 GTSNPN, CDR2 SVGIG (reference sequence). There are 12 residues in the CDR3. In regard to this clone: The antigen is undetermined.

The material sequenced was PBMCs. The source is a male donor in good health and CMV-seronegative. This rearrangement joins TRBV30 to TRBJ1-6, with 7 bases lining up with TRBD1. The CDR3 DNA reads TGTGCCTGGAAGGGGGCAGGCTCACCCCTCCACTTT. This sequence encodes CAWKGAGSPLHF.